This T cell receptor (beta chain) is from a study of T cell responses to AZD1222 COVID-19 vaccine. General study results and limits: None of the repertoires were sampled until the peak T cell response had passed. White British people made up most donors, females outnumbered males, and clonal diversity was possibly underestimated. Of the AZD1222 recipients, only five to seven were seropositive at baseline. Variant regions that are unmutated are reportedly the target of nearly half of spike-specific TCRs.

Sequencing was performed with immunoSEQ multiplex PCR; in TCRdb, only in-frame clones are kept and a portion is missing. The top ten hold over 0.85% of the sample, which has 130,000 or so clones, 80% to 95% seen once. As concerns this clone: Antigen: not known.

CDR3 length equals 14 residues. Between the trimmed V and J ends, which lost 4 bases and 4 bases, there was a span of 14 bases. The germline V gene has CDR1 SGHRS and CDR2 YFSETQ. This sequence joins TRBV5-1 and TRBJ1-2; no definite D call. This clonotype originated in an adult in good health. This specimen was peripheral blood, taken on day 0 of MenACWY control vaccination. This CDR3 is CASSQDGVGYGYTF. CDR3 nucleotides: TGCGCCAGCAGCCAGGATGGGGTAGGCTATGGCTACACCTTC.